A single sample gave rise to the 24 T cell receptor beta chains below, sequenced in a study of T cells in Graves' hyperthyroidism and ophthalmopathy. Amplification of TCR beta CDR3 regions was performed using RNA transcripts as template. The TCR CDR3 was amplified in a first-round RT-PCR using the HTBI primer set. One entry per CDR3 protein, called by TCRdb with MiXCR from the multiplex PCR reads. The sample has over 700,000 distinct CDR3 sequences, roughly 40% seen once; the top ten hold around 9.3%. Sequencing was done on a sample of blood. The receptors derive from a man aged 18 to 29 with Graves' hyperthyroidism.

This clonotype came up once. This sequence joins TRBV19 and TRBJ2-6, with 8 bases aligning to TRBD1. CDR1 is LNHDA, CDR2 SQIVND, per germline (reference sequence). With V trimmed by 3 bases and J by 3 bases, 13 bases remained unmatched. The CDR3 contains 19 residues. The CDR3 loop reads CASSIPLGTGLDGANVLTF. The CDR3 nucleotides are TGTGCCAGTAGTATCCCCCTCGGGACAGGTCTTGATGGGGCCAACGTCCTGACTTTC.

This clonotype was counted a few times. The rearrangement joins TRBV3-1 to TRBJ1-2, with no clear D. V was cut by 0 bases and J by 10 bases, with 9 bases left in between. Germline CDR1 is LGHDT and CDR2 is YNNKEL (reference sequence). The CDR3 is 12 amino acids. The CDR3 nucleotides read TGTGCCAGCAGCCAAGATACCCCCCTCTACACCTTC. Residues: CASSQDTPLYTF. Drawing the rest from reference TRBV3-1 and TRBJ1-2, the complete variable domain is DTAVSQTPKYLVTQMGNDKSIKCEQNLGHDTMYWYKQDSKKFLKIMFSYNNKELIINETVPNRFSPKSPDKAHLNLHINSLELGDSAVYFCASSQDTPLYTFGSGTRLTVV.

The rearrangement joins TRBV6-5 to TRBJ1-2; weak D call: TRBD1 (6 bases). Trimming left V 3 bases short and J 6 bases short, with 8 bases between. This CDR3 is built from 12 residues. CDR1 and CDR2 (germline): MNHEY, SVGAGI. The CDR3 spells CASSYRDNGYTF. CDR3 bases: TGTGCCAGCAGTTATCGGGACAATGGCTACACCTTC.

This clonotype was picked up many times. The V and J genes are TRBV29-1 and TRBJ2-2; no definite D call. The CDR3 is 11 residues long. Trimming took 5 bases from V and 6 from J, leaving 7 bases between them. Germline V CDR1 and CDR2: SQVTM, ANQGSEA. DNA for the CDR3: TGCAGCGTTCCGTCCGCCGGGGAGCTGTTTTTT. Translated, it gives CSVPSAGELFF.

The rearrangement joins TRBV5-1 to TRBJ2-7; maybe TRBD2 (7 bases). The V end lost 0 bases, the J end lost 0 bases, and 19 bases lay between the germline ends. This CDR3 has 18 amino acids. Germline V lookup: CDR1 SGHRS, CDR2 YFSETQ. The CDR3 spells CASSLARSGGRSSYEQYF. CDR3 DNA sequence: TGCGCCAGCAGCTTGGCCAGGTCGGGGGGCAGGAGCTCCTACGAGCAGTACTTC.

This clonotype was seen a handful of times. This chain links TRBV20-1 with TRBJ1-5; the D gene is possibly TRBD1 (5 bases). The V end was cut by 3 bases, the J end by 7 bases, with 13 bases between. The CDR3 has 13 amino acids. The germline V gene encodes CDR1 DFQATT and CDR2 SNEGSKA (reference sequence). CDR3 DNA sequence: TGCAGTGCTAGCGGGGGGGGTCGGCAGCCCCAGCATTTT. The encoded protein is CSASGGGRQPQHF.

This clonotype has just a few counts. The chain recombines TRBV7-9 with TRBJ2-2; D is perhaps TRBD2 (5 bases). V lost 11 bases and J 0 bases, leaving 16 bases between the germline ends. The CDR3 consists of 15 residues. Germline CDR1 is SEHNR and CDR2 is FQNEAQ (reference sequence). The CDR3 loop reads CAGRLSGANTGELFF. CDR3 nucleotide sequence: TGTGCCGGTCGACTGAGCGGCGCGAACACCGGGGAGCTGTTTTTT.

Comments on this clonotype: This CDR3 is missing its conserved last phenylalanine or tryptophan, likely due to a read error. The chain couples TRBV7-9 to TRBJ2-7, with a weak D call TRBD1 (6 bases). CDR3 size: 17 residues. Germline V gene sequence: CDR1 SEHNR, CDR2 FQNEAQ (reference sequence). V was cut by 5 bases and J by 0 bases, with 20 bases left in between. The CDR3 region is CASSVTRAGTISYEQYL. Here the CDR3 DNA reads TGTGCCAGCAGCGTTACGCGGGCCGGGACAATCTCCTACGAGCAGTACTTA.

The V call is TRBV7-8, the J call TRBJ1-1; D might be TRBD1 (5 bases). Trimming pared 5 bases from V and 7 bases from J, leaving 20 bases between. Germline lookup yields CDR1 SGHVS and CDR2 FQNEAQ. The CDR3 is made up of 15 amino acids. The CDR3 DNA reads as TGTGCCAGCAGCCAGACCATCGGGGGGGACGGTGAAGCTTTCTTT. Translated, it gives CASSQTIGGDGEAFF.

A few counts support this clonotype. This chain links TRBV12-3 or TRBV12-4 with TRBJ1-3; D is undetermined. This CDR3 has 14 amino acids. V was trimmed by 6 bases and J by 2 bases, leaving 11 bases between them. CDR3 nucleotide sequence: TGTGCCAGCAGGAGAGCAGGCACTGGAAACACCATATATTTT. Its translation: CASRRAGTGNTIYF.

This clonotype was detected many times. This sequence joins TRBV20-1 and TRBJ1-1; no clear D gene. Per the germline V gene, CDR1 is DFQATT and CDR2 is SNEGSKA (reference sequence). The V end was cut by 3 bases, the J end by 4 bases, with 9 bases between. The CDR3 contains 12 residues. CDR3 DNA sequence: TGCAGTGCTAGTGGGAGTCGCACTGAAGCTTTCTTT. Protein sequence: CSASGSRTEAFF.

This clonotype was observed at least ten times. The rearrangement uses TRBV7-2 and TRBJ2-7; the match to TRBD2 covers 8 bases. V trimming: 3 bases; J trimming: 7 bases; junction bases outside the gene matches: 5. Germline lookup yields CDR1 SGHTA and CDR2 FQGNSA. There are 13 residues in the CDR3. The CDR3 bases are TGTGCCAGCAGCTTCCAGCGGGAGAGTGAGCAGTACTTC. Amino acid sequence: CASSFQRESEQYF.

The chain carries TRBV10-3 and TRBJ1-5, with D perhaps matching TRBD1 (6 bases). The CDR3 runs to 15 residues. Germline V gives CDR1 ENHRY, CDR2 SYGVKD. V was cut by 2 bases and J by 5 bases, with 13 bases left in between. This CDR3 is CAISEAGARDQPQHF. CDR3 bases: TGTGCCATCAGTGAGGCAGGGGCAAGGGATCAGCCCCAGCATTTT.

The chain has TRBV24-1 and TRBJ1-4; 9 bases fit TRBD1. Germline CDR1 is KGHDR and CDR2 is SFDVKD. The V and J ends lost 2 bases and 8 bases, in that order; junction bases with no gene match: 5. The CDR3 has 15 amino acids. This CDR3 is CATSDSGTGNEKLFF. The CDR3 nucleotides read TGTGCCACCAGTGATTCCGGGACAGGGAACGAAAAACTGTTTTTT.

The V call is TRBV4-1, the J call TRBJ2-7; no firm D call. The germline V gene has CDR1 MGHRA and CDR2 YSYEKL. This CDR3 region has 14 residues. V lost 4 bases and J lost 0, with 10 bases in between. CDR3 DNA sequence: TGCGCCAGCAGCCCCGACCCTGTCTCCTACGAGCAGTACTTC. Its translation is CASSPDPVSYEQYF.

This clonotype has a handful of counts. This chain joins TRBV20-1 and TRBJ1-1; no clear D gene. CDR1 is DFQATT, CDR2 SNEGSKA, per germline (reference sequence). The CDR3 spans 13 residues. Trimming removed 0 bases at V and 3 bases at J, with 8 bases between. CDR3 sequence: CSARDFRDTEAFF. In DNA, the CDR3 is TGCAGTGCTAGAGATTTTCGGGACACTGAAGCTTTCTTT.

This chain links TRBV6-5 with TRBJ1-6; D gene unclear. CDR1 MNHEY and CDR2 SVGAGI come from the germline V gene. The V end was cut by 6 bases, the J end by 7 bases, with 10 bases between. The CDR3 is 13 amino acids. CDR3 DNA sequence: TGTGCCAGCAGGGCCCCGGGGAATTCACCCCTCCACTTT. Protein product: CASRAPGNSPLHF.

The table lists this clonotype with a few counts. This chain joins TRBV7-2 and TRBJ1-4; maybe TRBD1 (5 bases). From germline, CDR1 is SGHTA and CDR2 FQGNSA. The CDR3 runs 18 residues. V lost 2 bases and J lost 2, with 18 bases in between. CDR3 residues: CASSLQIRGVGTNEKLFF. The DNA for the CDR3 is TGTGCCAGCAGCTTACAAATCCGAGGGGTTGGTACTAATGAAAAACTGTTTTTT.

The chain is built from TRBV2 and TRBJ1-3; a weak D match, TRBD1 (5 bases). The V and J ends lost 8 bases and 3 bases respectively, with 17 bases between them. The CDR3 is 15 residues long. The germline gives CDR1 SNHLY, CDR2 FYNNEI. CDR3: CASQKFGQFGNTIYF. CDR3 coding DNA: TGTGCCAGCCAAAAATTCGGACAATTTGGAAACACCATATATTTT.

The DNA for the CDR3 is TGCGCCAGCAGCATGCTTAGCGGGAGGCCCAACACCGGGGAGCTGTTTTTT. Amino acid sequence: CASSMLSGRPNTGELFF. This chain links TRBV5-1 with TRBJ2-2; 10 bases match TRBD2. Germline-derived CDR1 and CDR2 are SGHRS and YFSETQ. This CDR3 has 17 amino acids. V was pared by 4 bases and J by 2 bases, with 8 bases of the junction left unmatched.

This clonotype was picked up many times. V is TRBV15 and J is TRBJ1-1, with 7 bases that match TRBD1. CDR1 and CDR2 from the germline V gene are LNHNV and YYDKDF (reference sequence). The V segment lost 1 base and the J segment 0 bases; nucleotides outside the gene matches: 8. The CDR3 is 17 amino acids. CDR3 sequence: CATSRGRDSQMNTEAFF. The CDR3 DNA sequence: TGTGCCACCAGCAGAGGTCGGGACAGCCAGATGAACACTGAAGCTTTCTTT.

This clonotype was counted many times. CDR3 amino acids: CASNSGTGELFF. Here the CDR3 DNA reads TGCGCCAGCAACTCAGGGACCGGGGAGCTGTTTTTT. The V and J genes are TRBV10-2 and TRBJ2-2, with a tentative D call TRBD1 (5 bases). In germline, CDR1 is WSHSY, CDR2 SAAADI. V shed 7 bases and J shed 5 bases, with 8 bases lying between them. There are 12 residues in the CDR3.

V gene TRBV5-1 combines with J gene TRBJ1-3, with D possibly TRBD1 on 6 matching bases. The V end lost 4 bases, the J end lost 0 bases, and 14 bases lay between the germline ends. Germline loops: CDR1 SGHRS, CDR2 YFSETQ. This CDR3 has 16 amino acids. CDR3 residues: CASSRGRGSSGNTIYF. The CDR3 DNA follows: TGCGCCAGCAGCCGGGGGAGGGGGAGCTCTGGAAACACCATATATTTT.

Regarding this clonotype: One end of the junction fails to match germline, which may point to a read error. The genes are TRBV7-2 and TRBJ2-5, with 9 bases aligning to TRBD2. Germline V gene lookup returns CDR1 SGHTA and CDR2 FQGNSA. The CDR3 extends over 12 amino acids. The CDR3 sequence is CASSIAGATQYF. The DNA for the CDR3 is TGTGCCAGCAGCATAGCGGGAGCGACCCAGTACTTC.